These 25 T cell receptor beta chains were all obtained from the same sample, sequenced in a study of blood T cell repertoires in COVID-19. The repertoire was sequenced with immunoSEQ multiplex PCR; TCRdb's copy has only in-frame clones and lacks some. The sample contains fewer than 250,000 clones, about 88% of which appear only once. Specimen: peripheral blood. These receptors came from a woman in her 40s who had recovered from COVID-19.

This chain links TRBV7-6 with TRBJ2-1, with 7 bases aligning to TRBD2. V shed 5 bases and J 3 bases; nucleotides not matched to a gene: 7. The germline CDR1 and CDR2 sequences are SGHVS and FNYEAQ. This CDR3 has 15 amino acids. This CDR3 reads CASSRGGGFYNEQFF. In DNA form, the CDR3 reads TGTGCCAGCAGCCGCGGCGGGGGTTTCTACAATGAGCAGTTCTTC.

The CDR3 DNA reads as TGTGCCAGCAGCTTAGTTGGTTCAGGGTTAAGGGAGCTGTTTTTT. This encodes CASSLVGSGLRELFF. The chain links TRBV11-3 to TRBJ2-2, with D maybe TRBD1 (5 bases). CDR1 and CDR2 (germline): SGHNT, YENEEA. CDR3 size: 15 residues. V was clipped by 1 base and J by 9 bases, with 15 bases between them.

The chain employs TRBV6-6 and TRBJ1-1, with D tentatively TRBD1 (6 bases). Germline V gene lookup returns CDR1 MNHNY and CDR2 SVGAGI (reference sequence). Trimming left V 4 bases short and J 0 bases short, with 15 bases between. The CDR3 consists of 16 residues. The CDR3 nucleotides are TGTGCCAGCAGTTTTGGACAGATTCTAATGAACACTGAAGCTTTCTTT. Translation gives CASSFGQILMNTEAFF.

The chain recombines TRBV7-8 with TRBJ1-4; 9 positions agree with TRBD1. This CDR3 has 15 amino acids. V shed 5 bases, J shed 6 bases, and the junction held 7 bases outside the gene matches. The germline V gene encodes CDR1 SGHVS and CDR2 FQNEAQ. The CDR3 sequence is CASSHPRDRDEKLFF. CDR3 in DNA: TGTGCCAGCAGCCACCCTCGGGACAGGGATGAAAAACTGTTTTTT.

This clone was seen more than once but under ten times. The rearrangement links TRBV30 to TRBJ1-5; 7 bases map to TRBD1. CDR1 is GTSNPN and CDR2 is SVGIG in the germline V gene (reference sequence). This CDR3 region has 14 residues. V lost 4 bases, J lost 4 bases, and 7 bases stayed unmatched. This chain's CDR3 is CAWTPGTENQPQHF. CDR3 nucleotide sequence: TGTGCCTGGACTCCGGGGACAGAAAATCAGCCCCAGCATTTT.

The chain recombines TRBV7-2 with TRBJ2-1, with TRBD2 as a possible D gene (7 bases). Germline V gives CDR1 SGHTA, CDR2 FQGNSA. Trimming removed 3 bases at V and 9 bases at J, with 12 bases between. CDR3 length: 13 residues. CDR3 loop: CASSFQGRGEQFF. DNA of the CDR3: TGTGCCAGCAGCTTTCAGGGGAGGGGTGAGCAGTTCTTC.

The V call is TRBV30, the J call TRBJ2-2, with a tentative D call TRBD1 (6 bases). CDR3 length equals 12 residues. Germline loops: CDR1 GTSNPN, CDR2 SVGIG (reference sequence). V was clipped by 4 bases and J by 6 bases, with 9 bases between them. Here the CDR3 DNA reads TGTGCCTGGATGGACAGCCCCGGGGAGCTGTTTTTT. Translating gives CAWMDSPGELFF.

Here the CDR3 DNA reads TGTGCCAGCACCCACTCGGTAAATCAGCCCCAGCATTTT. Protein sequence: CASTHSVNQPQHF. The J gene is TRBJ1-5, the V gene TRBV19; D remains unclear. Germline-derived CDR1 and CDR2 are LNHDA and SQIVND (reference sequence). Trimming pared 9 bases from V and 4 bases from J, leaving 13 bases between. The CDR3 runs 13 residues.

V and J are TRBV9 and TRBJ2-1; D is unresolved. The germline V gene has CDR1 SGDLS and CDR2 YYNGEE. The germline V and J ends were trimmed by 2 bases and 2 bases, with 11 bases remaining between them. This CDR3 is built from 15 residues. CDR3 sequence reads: CASSVMVAAYNEQFF. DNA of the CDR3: TGTGCCAGCAGCGTGATGGTAGCTGCCTACAATGAGCAGTTCTTC.

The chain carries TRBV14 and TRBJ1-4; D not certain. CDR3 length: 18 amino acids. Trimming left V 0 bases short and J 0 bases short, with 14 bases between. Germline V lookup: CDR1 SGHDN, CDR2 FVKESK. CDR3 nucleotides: TGTGCCAGCAGCCAAGATGGGGAGATCTATGCAACTAATGAAAAACTGTTTTTT. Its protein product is CASSQDGEIYATNEKLFF.

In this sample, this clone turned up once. The CDR3 sequence: CASRDYDSPLHF. In nucleotides, the CDR3 is TGTGCCAGTCGGGACTACGACTCACCCCTCCACTTT. The V and J genes are TRBV19 and TRBJ1-6; possibly TRBD1 for D (5 bases). CDR3 length: 12 amino acids. Trimming removed 8 bases from V and 10 bases from J, with 12 bases in between. Germline CDR1 is LNHDA and CDR2 is SQIVND (reference sequence).

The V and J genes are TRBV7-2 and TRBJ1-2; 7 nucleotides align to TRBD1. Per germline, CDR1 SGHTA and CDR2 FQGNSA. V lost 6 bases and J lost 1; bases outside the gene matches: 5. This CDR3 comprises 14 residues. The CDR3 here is CASSRQGNNYGYTF. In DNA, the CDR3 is TGTGCCAGCAGTAGACAGGGTAATAACTATGGCTACACCTTC.

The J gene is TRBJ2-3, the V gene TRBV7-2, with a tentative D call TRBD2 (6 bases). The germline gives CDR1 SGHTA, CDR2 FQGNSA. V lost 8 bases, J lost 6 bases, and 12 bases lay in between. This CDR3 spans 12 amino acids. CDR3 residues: CASDRGRDTQYF. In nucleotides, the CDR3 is TGTGCCAGCGATAGAGGGAGGGATACGCAGTATTTT.

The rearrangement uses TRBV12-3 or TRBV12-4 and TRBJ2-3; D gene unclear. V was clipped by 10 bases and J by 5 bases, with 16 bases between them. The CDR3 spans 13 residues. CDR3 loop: CATRNSPRDTQYF. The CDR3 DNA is TGTGCCACCAGGAACAGCCCACGAGATACGCAGTATTTT.

CDR3 in amino acids: CASSLGSGRHNEQFF. CDR3 nucleotides: TGTGCCAGCAGCCTGGGAAGCGGGAGGCACAATGAGCAGTTCTTC. The chain uses TRBV27 and TRBJ2-1, with 9 bases fitting TRBD2. V was pared by 6 bases and J by 5 bases, with 8 bases of the junction left unmatched. The V gene's germline CDR1 is MNHEY and CDR2 SMNVEV (reference sequence). The CDR3 has 15 residues.

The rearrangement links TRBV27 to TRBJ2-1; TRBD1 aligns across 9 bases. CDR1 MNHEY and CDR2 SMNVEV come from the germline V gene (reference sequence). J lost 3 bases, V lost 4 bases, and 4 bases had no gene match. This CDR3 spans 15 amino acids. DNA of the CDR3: TGTGCCAGCAGTTCCTGGACAGGGGTCTACAATGAGCAGTTCTTC. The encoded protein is CASSSWTGVYNEQFF.

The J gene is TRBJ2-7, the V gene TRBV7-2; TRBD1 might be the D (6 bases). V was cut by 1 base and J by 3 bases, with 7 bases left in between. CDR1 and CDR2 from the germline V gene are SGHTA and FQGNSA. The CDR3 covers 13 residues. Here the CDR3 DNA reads TGTGCCAGCAGCTTAGAACAGGGCTACGAGCAGTACTTC. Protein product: CASSLEQGYEQYF.

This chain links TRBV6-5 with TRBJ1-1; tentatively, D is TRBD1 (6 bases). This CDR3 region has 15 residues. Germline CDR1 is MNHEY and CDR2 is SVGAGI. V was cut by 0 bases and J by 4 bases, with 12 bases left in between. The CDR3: CASSYSPGGRTEAFF. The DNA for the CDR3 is TGTGCCAGCAGTTACTCGCCCGGGGGGCGCACTGAAGCTTTCTTT.

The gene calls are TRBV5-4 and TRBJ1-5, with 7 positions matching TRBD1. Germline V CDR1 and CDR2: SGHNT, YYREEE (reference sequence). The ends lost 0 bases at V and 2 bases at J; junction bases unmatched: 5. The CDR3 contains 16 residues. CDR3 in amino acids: CASSLARDSGNQPQHF. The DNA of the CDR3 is TGTGCCAGCAGCTTGGCCCGGGACAGTGGCAATCAGCCCCAGCATTTT.

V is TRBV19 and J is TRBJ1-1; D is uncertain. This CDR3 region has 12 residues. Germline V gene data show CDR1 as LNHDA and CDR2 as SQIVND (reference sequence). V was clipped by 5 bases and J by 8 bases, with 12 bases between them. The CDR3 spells CASSPGLREAFF. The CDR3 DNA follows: TGTGCCAGTAGTCCCGGACTGAGAGAAGCTTTCTTT.

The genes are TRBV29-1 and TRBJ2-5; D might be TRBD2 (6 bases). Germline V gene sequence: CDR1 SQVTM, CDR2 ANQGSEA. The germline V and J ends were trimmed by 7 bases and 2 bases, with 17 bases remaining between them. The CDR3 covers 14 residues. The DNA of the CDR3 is TGCAGCGGTGCCCAAGCGGGTCTACAAGAGACCCAGTACTTC. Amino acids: CSGAQAGLQETQYF.

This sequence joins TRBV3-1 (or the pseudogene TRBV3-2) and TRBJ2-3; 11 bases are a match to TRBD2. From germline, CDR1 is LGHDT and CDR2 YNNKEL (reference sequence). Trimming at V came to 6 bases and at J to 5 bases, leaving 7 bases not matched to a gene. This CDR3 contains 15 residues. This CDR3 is CASRPGLAEGDTQYF. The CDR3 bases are TGTGCCAGCAGACCGGGACTAGCGGAGGGAGATACGCAGTATTTT.

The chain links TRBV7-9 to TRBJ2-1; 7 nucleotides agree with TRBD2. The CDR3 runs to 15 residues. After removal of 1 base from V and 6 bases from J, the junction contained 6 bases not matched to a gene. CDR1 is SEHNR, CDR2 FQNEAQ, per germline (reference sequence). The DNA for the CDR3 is TGTGCCAGCAGCTTAGTAATGGGCGGGGGCAATGAGCAGTTCTTC. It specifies CASSLVMGGGNEQFF.

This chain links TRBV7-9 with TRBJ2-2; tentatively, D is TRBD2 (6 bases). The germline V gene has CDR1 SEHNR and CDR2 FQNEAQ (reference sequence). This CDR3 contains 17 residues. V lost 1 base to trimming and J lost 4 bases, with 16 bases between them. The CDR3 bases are TGTGCCAGCAGCTTAGAGGGCGGGGCAGGGAGCACCGGGGAGCTGTTTTTT. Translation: CASSLEGGAGSTGELFF.

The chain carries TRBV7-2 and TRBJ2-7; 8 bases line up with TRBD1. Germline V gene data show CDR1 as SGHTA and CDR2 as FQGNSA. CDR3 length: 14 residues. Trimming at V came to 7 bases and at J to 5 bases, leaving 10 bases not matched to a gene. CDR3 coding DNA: TGTGCCAGCATGGCCGGGACAGGATTAAACGAGCAGTACTTC. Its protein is CASMAGTGLNEQYF.